The present TCR beta chain was sequenced within a study of shared clonotypes between healthy human individuals. For sorted subsets, 150 to 250 ng DNA per replicate equaled approximately 32,000 T cell genomes. Authors' data handling: Filtering differed because ImmunoSEQ produced junction-only sequences that carried no quality scores. Only in-frame clones appear in the TCRdb table, and some are missing; sequencing was by immunoSEQ multiplex PCR. V, J and clone size are those of that table, while D and trimming were read from the DNA. This sample yields about 300,000 clones, of which approximately 79% are seen a single time; 10% belongs to the top ten. This CDR3 region has 15 residues. Germline-derived CDR1 and CDR2 are WSHSY and SAAADI. With 10 bases clipped from V and 0 bases from J, the junction kept 8 bases outside the gene matches.

Sequenced sample: memory CD4+ T cells sorted from blood. The subset here: CD45RA-negative fraction. The clonotype was recovered from a man under 40 in good health. The chain combines TRBV10-2 with TRBJ2-2, with 7 nucleotides matching TRBD2. The DNA of the CDR3 is TGCGCCACTCGATTCGGGACTACGAACACCGGGGAGCTGTTTTTT. This sequence encodes CATRFGTTNTGELFF.